The sequence of this T cell receptor (beta chain) was determined in a study of radiotherapy plus CTLA-4 blockade in lung cancer. Ipilimumab CTLA-4 blockade and focal radiation were given to patients with chemo-refractory metastatic non-small-cell lung cancer. The table came from immunoSEQ multiplex PCR; TCRdb's copy has only in-frame clones and leaves some out. Of roughly 120,000 clones listed, more than 65% were seen once; the top ten hold 4.5% to 5.5%. The sequence derives from a human donor with non-small cell lung cancer who had a partial response to radiotherapy plus ipilimumab. The source was peripheral blood, collected from a patient treated with radiotherapy plus ipilimumab.

CDR3 DNA sequence: TGCAGCGAACAATTATGGACTAGCGGCACAGATACGCAGTATTTT. This sequence encodes CSEQLWTSGTDTQYF. This sequence joins TRBV29-1 and TRBJ2-3; 9 nucleotides line up with TRBD2. V lost 7 bases, J lost 1 base, and 9 bases stayed unmatched. There are 15 residues in the CDR3. Germline loops: CDR1 SQVTM, CDR2 ANQGSEA.